This record covers a single TCR beta chain. The antigen is undetermined. TCRdb's copy holds only in-frame clones and misses some; the assay was immunoSEQ multiplex PCR. This sample has tens of thousands of clones, with approximately 89% found just once. Patients were ineligible given autoimmune disease history or systemic immunosuppression. This sample is part of a study of OX40 agonist ivuxolimab in advanced cancers. Study-level findings and limits: Expanded peripheral T cell antigen specificity was not determined.

CDR3 size: 14 residues. CDR1 and CDR2 from the germline V gene are LGHNA and YNFKEQ. Trimming removed 0 bases from V and 8 bases from J, with 10 bases in between. The sequence derives from an adult with an advanced solid tumor such as melanoma, head and neck, liver or kidney cancer. The sample was CD4+ or CD8+ T cells sorted from blood, taken in a trial of the OX40 agonist ivuxolimab. V is TRBV4-2 and J is TRBJ1-4; D perhaps matches TRBD1 (5 bases). The CDR3 bases are TGTGCCAGCAGCCAAGACAGGGTGAAGGAAAAACTGTTTTTT. This encodes CASSQDRVKEKLFF.